This record covers a single TCR beta chain. This sample stems from a study of blood T cell repertoires in COVID-19. Produced via immunoSEQ multiplex PCR; TCRdb's table is partial and in-frame only. The sample consists of about 130,000 clones, over 75% of them appearing once. Trimming took off 0 bases at V and 5 bases at J, with 9 bases between the two ends. This CDR3 spans 14 amino acids. Looked up from germline, CDR1 is SGHRS and CDR2 is YFSETQ. This sequence was found in an elderly woman with acute or convalescent COVID-19. The chain combines TRBV5-1 with TRBJ1-5; D perhaps matches TRBD1 (5 bases). Sequenced input: peripheral blood. The CDR3 region is CASSLAAGDQPQHF. The CDR3 bases are TGCGCCAGCAGCTTGGCCGCGGGGGATCAGCCCCAGCATTTT.